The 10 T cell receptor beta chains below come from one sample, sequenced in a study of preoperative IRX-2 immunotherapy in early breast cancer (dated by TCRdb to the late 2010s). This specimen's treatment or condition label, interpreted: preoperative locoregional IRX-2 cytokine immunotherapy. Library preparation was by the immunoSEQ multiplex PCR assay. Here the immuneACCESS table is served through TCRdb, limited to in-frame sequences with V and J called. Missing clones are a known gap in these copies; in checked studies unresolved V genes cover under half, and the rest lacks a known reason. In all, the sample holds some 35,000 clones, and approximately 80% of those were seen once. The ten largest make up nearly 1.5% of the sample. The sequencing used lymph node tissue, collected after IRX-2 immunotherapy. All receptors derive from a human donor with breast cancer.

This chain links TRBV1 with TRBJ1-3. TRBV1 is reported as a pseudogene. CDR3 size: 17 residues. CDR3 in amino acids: CASSQDFVREGLDTIYF. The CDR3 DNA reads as TGCGCCAGCAGCCAAGATTTTGTTAGGGAAGGATTAGACACCATATATTTT.

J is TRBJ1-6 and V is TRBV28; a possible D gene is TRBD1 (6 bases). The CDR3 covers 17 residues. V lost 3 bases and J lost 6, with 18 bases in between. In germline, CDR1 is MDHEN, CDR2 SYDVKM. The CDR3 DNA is TGTGCCAGCAGTTTGATCGGGATGACAGGACCTAATTCACCCCTCCACTTT. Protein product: CASSLIGMTGPNSPLHF.

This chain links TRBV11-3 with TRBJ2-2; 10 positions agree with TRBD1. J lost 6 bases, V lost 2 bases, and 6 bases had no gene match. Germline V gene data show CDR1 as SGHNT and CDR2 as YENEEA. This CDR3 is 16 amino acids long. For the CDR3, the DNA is TGTGCCAGCAGCTTAAGGGGACAGGGGAGGGCCGGGGAGCTGTTTTTT. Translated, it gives CASSLRGQGRAGELFF.

The CDR3 DNA reads as TGTGCCAGTAGTAAAAACAGGGGAGGCGAAAAACTGTTTTTT. Its protein product is CASSKNRGGEKLFF. V and J are TRBV19 and TRBJ1-4, with 7 bases lining up with TRBD1. Germline loops: CDR1 LNHDA, CDR2 SQIVND (reference sequence). J lost 8 bases, V lost 4 bases, and 7 bases had no gene match. CDR3 length: 14 residues.

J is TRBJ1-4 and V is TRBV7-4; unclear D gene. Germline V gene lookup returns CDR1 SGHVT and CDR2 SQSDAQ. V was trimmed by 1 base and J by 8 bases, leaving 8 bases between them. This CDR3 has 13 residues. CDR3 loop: CASSLGLVEKLFF. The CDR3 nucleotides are TGTGCCAGCAGCTTAGGACTGGTCGAAAAACTGTTTTTT.

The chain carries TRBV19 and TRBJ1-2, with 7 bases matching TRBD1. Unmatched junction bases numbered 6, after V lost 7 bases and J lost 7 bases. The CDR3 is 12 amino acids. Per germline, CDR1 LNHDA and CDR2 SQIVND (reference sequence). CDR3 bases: TGTGCCAGTATCCAGGGGGTGAGTGGCTACACCTTC. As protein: CASIQGVSGYTF. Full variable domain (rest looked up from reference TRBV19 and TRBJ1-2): DGGITQSPKYLFRKEGQNVTLSCEQNLNHDAMYWYRQDPGQGLRLIYYSQIVNDFQKGDIAEGYSVSREKKESFPLTVTSAQKNPTAFYLCASIQGVSGYTFGSGTRLTVV.

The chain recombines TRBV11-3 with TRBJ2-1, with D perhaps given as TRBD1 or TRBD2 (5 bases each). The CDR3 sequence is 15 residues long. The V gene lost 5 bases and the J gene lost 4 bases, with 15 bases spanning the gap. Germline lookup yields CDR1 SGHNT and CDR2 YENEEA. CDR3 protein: CASSPAGTVYNEQFF. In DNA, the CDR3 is TGTGCCAGCAGCCCTGCCGGGACGGTATACAATGAGCAGTTCTTC. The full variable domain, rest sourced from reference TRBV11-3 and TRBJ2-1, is EAGVVQSPRYKIIEKKQPVAFWCNPISGHNTLYWYLQNLGQGPELLIRYENEEAVDDSQLPKDRFSAERLKGVDSTLKIQPAELGDSAVYLCASSPAGTVYNEQFFGPGTRLTVL.

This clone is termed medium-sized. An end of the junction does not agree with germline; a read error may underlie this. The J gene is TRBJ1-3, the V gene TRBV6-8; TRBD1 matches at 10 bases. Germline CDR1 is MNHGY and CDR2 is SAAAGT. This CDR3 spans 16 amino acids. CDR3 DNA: TGTGCCATCAGTGGGGGACAGGGGCTCGCTGGAAACACCATATATTTT. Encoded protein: CAISGGQGLAGNTIYF.

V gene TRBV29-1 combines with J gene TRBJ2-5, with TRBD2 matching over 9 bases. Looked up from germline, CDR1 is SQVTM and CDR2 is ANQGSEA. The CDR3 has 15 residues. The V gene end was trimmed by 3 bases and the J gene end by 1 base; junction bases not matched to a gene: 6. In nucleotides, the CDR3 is TGCAGCGTTGATCTAGCGGGGTCTTCCCAAGAGACCCAGTACTTC. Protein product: CSVDLAGSSQETQYF.

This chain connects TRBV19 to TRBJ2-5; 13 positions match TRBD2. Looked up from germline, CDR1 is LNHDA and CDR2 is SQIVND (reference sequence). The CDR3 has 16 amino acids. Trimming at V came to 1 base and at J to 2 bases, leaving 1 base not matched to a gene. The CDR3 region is CASSIGLAGGQETQYF. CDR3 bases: TGTGCCAGTAGTATAGGACTAGCGGGGGGACAAGAGACCCAGTACTTC. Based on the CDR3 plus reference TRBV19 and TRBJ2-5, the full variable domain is DGGITQSPKYLFRKEGQNVTLSCEQNLNHDAMYWYRQDPGQGLRLIYYSQIVNDFQKGDIAEGYSVSREKKESFPLTVTSAQKNPTAFYLCASSIGLAGGQETQYFGPGTRLLVL.